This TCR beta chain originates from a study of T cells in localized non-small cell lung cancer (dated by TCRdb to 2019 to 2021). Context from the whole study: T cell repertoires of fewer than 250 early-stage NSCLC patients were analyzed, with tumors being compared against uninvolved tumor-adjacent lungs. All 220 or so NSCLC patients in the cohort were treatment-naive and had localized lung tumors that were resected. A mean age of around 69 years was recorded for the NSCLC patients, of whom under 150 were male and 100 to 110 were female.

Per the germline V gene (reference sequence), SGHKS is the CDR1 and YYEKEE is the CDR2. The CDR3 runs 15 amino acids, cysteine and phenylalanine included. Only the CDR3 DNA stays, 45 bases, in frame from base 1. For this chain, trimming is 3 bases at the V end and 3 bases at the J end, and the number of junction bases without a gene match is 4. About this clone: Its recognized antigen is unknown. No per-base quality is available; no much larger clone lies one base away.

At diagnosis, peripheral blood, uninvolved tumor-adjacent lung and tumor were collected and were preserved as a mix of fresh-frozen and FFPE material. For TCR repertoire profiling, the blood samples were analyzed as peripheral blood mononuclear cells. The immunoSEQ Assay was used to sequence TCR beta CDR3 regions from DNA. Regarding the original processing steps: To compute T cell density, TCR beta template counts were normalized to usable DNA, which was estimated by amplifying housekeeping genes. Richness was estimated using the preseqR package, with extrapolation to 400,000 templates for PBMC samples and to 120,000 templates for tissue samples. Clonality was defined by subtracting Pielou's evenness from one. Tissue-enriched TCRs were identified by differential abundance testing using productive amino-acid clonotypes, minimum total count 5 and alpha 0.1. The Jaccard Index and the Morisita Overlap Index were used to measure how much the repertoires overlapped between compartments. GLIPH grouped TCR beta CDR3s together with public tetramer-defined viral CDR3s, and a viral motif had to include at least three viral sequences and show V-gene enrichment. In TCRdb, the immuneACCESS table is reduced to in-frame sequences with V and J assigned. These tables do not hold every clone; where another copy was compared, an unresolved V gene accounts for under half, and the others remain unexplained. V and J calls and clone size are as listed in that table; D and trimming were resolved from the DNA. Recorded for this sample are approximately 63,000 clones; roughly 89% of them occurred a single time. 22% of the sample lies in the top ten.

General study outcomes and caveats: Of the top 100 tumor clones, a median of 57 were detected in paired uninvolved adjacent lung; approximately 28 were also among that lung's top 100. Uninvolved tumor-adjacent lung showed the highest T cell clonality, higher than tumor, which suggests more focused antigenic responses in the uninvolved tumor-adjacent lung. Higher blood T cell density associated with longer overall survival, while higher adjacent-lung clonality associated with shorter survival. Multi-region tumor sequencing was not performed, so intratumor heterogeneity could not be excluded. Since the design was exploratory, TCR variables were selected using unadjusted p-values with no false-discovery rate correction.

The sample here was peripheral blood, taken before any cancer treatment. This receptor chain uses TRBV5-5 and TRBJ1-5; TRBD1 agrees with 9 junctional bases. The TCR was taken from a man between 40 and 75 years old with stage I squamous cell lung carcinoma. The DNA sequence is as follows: TGTGCCAGCAGCTGGGGACAGGGCAACAATCAGCCCCAGCATTTT. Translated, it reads CASSWGQGNNQPQHF.